The 3 T cell receptor beta chains given below trace back to one sample, sequenced in a study of shared clonotypes between healthy human individuals. Sequencing was performed with immunoSEQ multiplex PCR; in TCRdb, only in-frame clones are kept and a portion is missing. The data hold about 680,000 clones, with 72% observed a single time. Sequenced input: memory CD4+ T cells sorted from blood. Stated subset: CD45RA-negative fraction. These TCRs come from a woman younger than 45 in good health.

The chain combines TRBV19 with TRBJ2-1, with 8 bases fitting TRBD2. Germline trimming cut 7 bases from V and 0 bases from J; bases unmatched to any gene: 5. The CDR3 is made up of 15 amino acids. Germline V gives CDR1 LNHDA, CDR2 SQIVND (reference sequence). The CDR3 DNA reads TGTGCCAGTACCGAAAGCGGGAGCTCCTACAATGAGCAGTTCTTC. The encoded protein is CASTESGSSYNEQFF.

This clone has only one observation. The chain employs TRBV9 and TRBJ1-1, with a weak D call TRBD1 (5 bases). Germline V gives CDR1 SGDLS, CDR2 YYNGEE. This CDR3 has 15 amino acids. The V gene lost 0 bases and the J gene lost 0 bases, with 9 bases spanning the gap. The CDR3 DNA is TGTGCCAGCAGCGTAGTCCCAGGGATGAACACTGAAGCTTTCTTT. Protein sequence: CASSVVPGMNTEAFF.

This chain connects TRBV9 to TRBJ2-3; D might be TRBD1 (5 bases). The V end was cut by 0 bases, the J end by 3 bases, with 11 bases between. CDR3 length: 15 amino acids. Germline V gene lookup returns CDR1 SGDLS and CDR2 YYNGEE. CDR3 sequence reads: CASSVVQGWTDTQYF. DNA of the CDR3: TGTGCCAGCAGCGTAGTCCAGGGTTGGACAGATACGCAGTATTTT.